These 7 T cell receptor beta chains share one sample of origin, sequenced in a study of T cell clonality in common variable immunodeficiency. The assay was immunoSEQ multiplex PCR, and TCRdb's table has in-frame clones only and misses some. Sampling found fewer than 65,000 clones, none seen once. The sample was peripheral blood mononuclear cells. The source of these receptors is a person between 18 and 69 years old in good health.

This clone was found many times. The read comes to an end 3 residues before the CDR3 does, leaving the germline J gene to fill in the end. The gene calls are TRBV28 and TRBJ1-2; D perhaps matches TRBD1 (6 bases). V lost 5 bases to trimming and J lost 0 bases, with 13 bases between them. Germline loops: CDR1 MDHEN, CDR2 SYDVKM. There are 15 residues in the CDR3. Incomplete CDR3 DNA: TGTGCCAGCAGTACCGGACAGACTTCTAACTATGGC. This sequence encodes CASSTGQTSNYG. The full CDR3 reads CASSTGQTSNYGYTF.

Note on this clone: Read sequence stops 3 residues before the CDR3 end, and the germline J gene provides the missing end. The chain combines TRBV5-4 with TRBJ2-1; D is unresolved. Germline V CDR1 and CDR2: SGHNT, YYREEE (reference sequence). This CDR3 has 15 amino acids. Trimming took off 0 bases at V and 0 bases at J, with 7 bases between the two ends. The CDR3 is CASSLEQSSYNEQFF. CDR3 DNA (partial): TGTGCCAGCAGCTTGGAACAGAGCTCCTACAATGAG.

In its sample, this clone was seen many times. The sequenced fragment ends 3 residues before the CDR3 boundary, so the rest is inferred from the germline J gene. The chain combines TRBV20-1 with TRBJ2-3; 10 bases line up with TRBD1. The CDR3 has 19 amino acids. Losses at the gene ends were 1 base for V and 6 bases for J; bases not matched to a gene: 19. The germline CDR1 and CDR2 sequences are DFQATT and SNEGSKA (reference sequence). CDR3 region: CSARGRDRGRSGVRDTQYF. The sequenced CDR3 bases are TGCAGTGCTAGAGGCCGGGACAGGGGCCGTAGCGGGGTAAGGGATACG.

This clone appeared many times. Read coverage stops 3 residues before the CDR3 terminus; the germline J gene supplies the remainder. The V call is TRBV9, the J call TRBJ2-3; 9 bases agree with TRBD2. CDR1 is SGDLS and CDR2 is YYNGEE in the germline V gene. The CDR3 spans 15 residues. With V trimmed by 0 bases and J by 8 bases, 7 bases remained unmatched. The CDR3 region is CASSVGGGGAGTQYF. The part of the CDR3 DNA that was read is TGTGCCAGCAGCGTAGGCGGCGGGGGGGCCGGTACG.

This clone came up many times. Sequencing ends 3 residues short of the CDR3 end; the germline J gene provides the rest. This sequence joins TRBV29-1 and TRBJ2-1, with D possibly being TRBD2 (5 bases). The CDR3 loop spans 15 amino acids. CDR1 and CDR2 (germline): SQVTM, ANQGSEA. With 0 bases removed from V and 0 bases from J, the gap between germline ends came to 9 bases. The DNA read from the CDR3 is TGCAGCGTTGAAGACGGGGTCAGCTCCTACAATGAG. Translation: CSVEDGVSSYNE. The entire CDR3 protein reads CSVEDGVSSYNEQFF.

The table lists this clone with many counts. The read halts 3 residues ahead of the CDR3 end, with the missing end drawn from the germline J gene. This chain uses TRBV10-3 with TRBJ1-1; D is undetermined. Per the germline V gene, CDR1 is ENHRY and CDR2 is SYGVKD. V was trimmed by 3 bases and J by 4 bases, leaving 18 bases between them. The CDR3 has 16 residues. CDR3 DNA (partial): TGTGCCATCAGTGACCCCTTAGGCAAGGGCGCCACTGAA. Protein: CAISDPLGKGATE. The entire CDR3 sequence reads CAISDPLGKGATEAFF.

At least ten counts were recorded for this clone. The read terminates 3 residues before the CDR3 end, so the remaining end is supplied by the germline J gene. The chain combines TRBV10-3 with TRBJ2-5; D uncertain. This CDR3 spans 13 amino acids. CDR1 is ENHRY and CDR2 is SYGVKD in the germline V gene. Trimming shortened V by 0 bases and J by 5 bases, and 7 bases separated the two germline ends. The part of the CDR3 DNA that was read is TGTGCCATCAGTGAGTCGATAGGGGAGACC. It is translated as CAISESIGET. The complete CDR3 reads CAISESIGETQYF.